The 9 T cell receptor beta chains in this list originate from one sample, sequenced in a study of molecular identifiers for immune sequencing clone quantification. TCRdb reprocessed the PCR reads via MiXCR and lists one record per CDR3 protein. The data hold 460,000 or so distinct CDR3 sequences, with 25% observed a single time. Sequencing was carried out using naive CD8+ T cells from blood, with Jurkat cell RNA spiked in. Subset here: FACS-sorted CD8+CD4-CCR7+CD45RA+ naive T cells. The origin of the receptors is a human donor in good health. Some libraries in this study had Jurkat cell RNA spiked in.

There are a few counts of this clonotype. J is TRBJ2-7 and V is TRBV5-1, with 8 bases lining up with TRBD1. Germline lookup yields CDR1 SGHRS and CDR2 YFSETQ. After removal of 5 bases from V and 6 bases from J, the junction contained 16 bases not matched to a gene. This CDR3 is built from 16 residues. For the CDR3, the DNA is TGCGCCAGCAGACGATACTACAGGGGGGAGCTGCTCGAGCAGTACTTC. Protein: CASRRYYRGELLEQYF.

The chain uses TRBV3-1 and TRBJ2-5, with 12 bases aligning to TRBD2. This CDR3 has 16 residues. V lost 6 bases to trimming and J lost 4 bases; unmatched junction nucleotides: 9. Germline loops: CDR1 LGHDT, CDR2 YNNKEL (reference sequence). The CDR3 DNA sequence: TGTGCCAGCAGACGTCGGACTAGCGGGGACCTAGAGACCCAGTACTTC. This translates into CASRRRTSGDLETQYF.

This clonotype appeared a few times. The rearrangement links TRBV27 to TRBJ2-1; D might be TRBD2 (5 bases). Trimming stripped 6 bases from V and 6 bases from J, with 12 bases between. The CDR3 has 13 amino acids. Per germline, CDR1 MNHEY and CDR2 SMNVEV (reference sequence). In nucleotides, the CDR3 is TGTGCCAGCAGGGACGGACTGGGCAATGAGCAGTTCTTC. Its protein product is CASRDGLGNEQFF.

This chain joins TRBV7-6 and TRBJ2-3; D is possibly TRBD1 or TRBD2 (5 bases each). From germline, CDR1 is SGHVS and CDR2 FNYEAQ. CDR3 length: 15 residues. Trimming took 6 bases from V and 2 from J, leaving 15 bases between them. The CDR3 region is CASRGTLNLTDTQYF. CDR3 nucleotides: TGTGCCAGCAGGGGGACCCTTAACCTCACAGATACGCAGTATTTT. Full variable domain (rest looked up from reference TRBV7-6 and TRBJ2-3): GAGVSQSPRYKVTKRGQDVALRCDPISGHVSLYWYRQALGQGPEFLTYFNYEAQQDKSGLPNDRFSAERPEGSISTLTIQRTEQRDSAMYRCASRGTLNLTDTQYFGPGTRLTVL.

At least ten counts were recorded for this clonotype. The chain employs TRBV6-6 and TRBJ1-5, with D uncertain. Germline lookup yields CDR1 MNHNY and CDR2 SVGAGI (reference sequence). Between the trimmed V and J ends, which lost 2 bases and 3 bases, there was a span of 5 bases. The CDR3 has 13 amino acids. The DNA of the CDR3 is TGTGCCAGCAGTTACCCCTACAATCAGCCCCAGCATTTT. It encodes CASSYPYNQPQHF.

At least ten counts were recorded for this clonotype. The rearrangement uses TRBV24-1 and TRBJ2-2; possibly TRBD1 or TRBD2 for D (6 bases each). The germline V gene has CDR1 KGHDR and CDR2 SFDVKD. The ends were cut back, 3 bases at V and 1 base at J, with 20 bases in the middle. This CDR3 region has 19 residues. CDR3 DNA: TGTGCCACCAGTGATGCGGGACATCCCTTTAACTTGAACACCGGGGAGCTGTTTTTT. Translated, it gives CATSDAGHPFNLNTGELFF.

The table lists this clonotype with many counts. The chain recombines TRBV28 with TRBJ2-7; no reliable D call. CDR3 length: 18 amino acids. Germline CDR1 and CDR2: MDHEN and SYDVKM. Trimming stripped 5 bases from V and 7 bases from J, with 30 bases between. CDR3 sequence: CASSTTSTERPPLREQYF. CDR3 DNA sequence: TGTGCCAGCAGTACCACCTCAACGGAGAGGCCCCCGTTACGGGAGCAGTACTTC.

This clonotype was recorded once. This may be a read error: a much more frequent sequence differs by one nucleotide. The chain combines TRBV5-4 with TRBJ2-7; D gene uncertain. The CDR3 covers 16 residues. V shed 0 bases and J shed 0 bases, with 13 bases lying between them. Germline V lookup: CDR1 SGHNT, CDR2 YYREEE (reference sequence). The CDR3 loop reads CASSLASRSSSYEQYF. The CDR3 bases are TGTGCCAGCAGCTTGGCGAGCCGCAGTAGCTCCTACGAGCAGTACTTC.

V and J are TRBV19 and TRBJ2-3; D not certain. V lost 2 bases and J lost 0, with 18 bases in between. Germline-derived CDR1 and CDR2 are LNHDA and SQIVND (reference sequence). The CDR3 length is 18 residues. CDR3 residues: CASSIISSIRPSTDTQYF. The CDR3 DNA is TGTGCCAGTAGTATAATTTCGTCAATTCGTCCAAGCACAGATACGCAGTATTTT.